The clone carrying this T cell receptor beta chain was counted only a few times. Antigen unknown. The data stem from a study of beta chain features in type 1 diabetes. The CDR3 has 13 residues. Trimming took 1 base from V and 7 from J, leaving 5 bases between them. Germline V lookup: CDR1 SNHLY, CDR2 FYNNEI. As every portion of the isolated RNA was reverse transcribed, the sequencing read expressed TCRB transcripts. Measured with immunoSEQ multiplex PCR; TCRdb has only the in-frame clones, and not every one. The data hold about 350,000 clones, with 20% observed a single time. The study's findings and limits: Among patients with Type 1 diabetes, TCRB CDR3s were moderately but significantly shorter in every one of the four CD4+ subsets. Equally in patients and controls, PCR might preferentially amplify shorter templates.

The sequenced material came from naive CD4+ T cells from blood. This sequence originates from a woman under 30 in good health. The rearrangement uses TRBV2 and TRBJ1-6; no definite D call. CDR3 sequence reads: CASSEEQNSPLHF. The DNA of the CDR3 is TGTGCCAGCAGTGAAGAGCAAAATTCACCCCTCCACTTT.